This T cell receptor (beta chain) was identified in a study of early T cells in non-severe SARS-CoV-2 infection. Background on the study: The input, bulk RNA from unsorted whole blood, was sequenced, and chains were unpaired.

The V gene lost 4 bases and the J gene lost 5 bases, with 14 bases spanning the gap. CDR1 is DFQATT, CDR2 SNEGSKA, per germline (reference sequence). This CDR3 spans 13 amino acids. Individually, cDNA molecules had unique molecular identifiers attached to them. TCRdb ran MiXCR on the 5' RACE reads and lists one entry per CDR3 protein. The sample holds about 61,000 distinct CDR3 sequences, about 9.3% seen once. This clonotype was counted a few times. This clonotype was obtained from an adult who was a healthcare worker with PCR-confirmed SARS-CoV-2 infection or an uninfected control (not recorded which). The chain uses TRBV20-1 and TRBJ1-2, with D unclear. Specimen: whole blood. The CDR3 DNA sequence: TGCAGTGCTATTCCCCGCCTGGGGTATGGCTACACCTTC. Translating it yields CSAIPRLGYGYTF.